This T cell receptor (beta chain) was identified during a study of blood T cell repertoires in COVID-19. For the study at large: Acute-phase and convalescent COVID-19 samples originated in the United States, Italy and Spain. T cells, B-cell-depleted T cells, or PBMCs provided the cDNA or gDNA that served as material.

In the source study's methods: Reference gene primers were amplified, and this amplification served to estimate nucleated cell counts. The table came from immunoSEQ multiplex PCR; TCRdb's copy has only in-frame clones and leaves some out. The V and J calls and clone size come from that table; D and trimming were worked out from the DNA. This sample has roughly 150,000 clones, with under 95% found just once. Trimming left V 4 bases short and J 2 bases short, with 10 bases between. The CDR3 totals 14 residues. Germline loops: CDR1 SGHDT, CDR2 YYEEEE. One Seattle source followed patients from active infection through their disease course.

The clonotype comes from a man aged 18 to 30 with COVID-19, enrolled during active disease. The sample consisted of peripheral blood. This chain joins TRBV5-6 and TRBJ1-5; D remains ambiguous. The CDR3 loop reads CASSLGVGNQPQHF. The CDR3 region has the DNA TGTGCCAGCAGCCTGGGCGTAGGCAATCAGCCCCAGCATTTT.